A selection of T cell receptor beta chains follows, all from one sample in a study of CD8 T cells in Susac syndrome. TCRdb called the immunoSEQ multiplex PCR reads again in MiXCR, with one record for every CDR3 protein. The sample lists about 76,000 distinct CDR3 sequences, under 95% seen once, with roughly 0.47% in the top ten. Sequencing was performed on CD8+ T cells from PBMCs. The receptors shown here come from a human donor with Susac syndrome. CDR3s include the opening cysteine and the closing phenylalanine or tryptophan. Fields, in order: J gene, V gene, CDR3 protein.

J gene: TRBJ2-1; V gene: TRBV4-1; CDR3 protein: CASSPTTSGRAQEQFF
J gene: TRBJ1-1; V gene: TRBV18; CDR3 protein: CASSPGPGDTEAFF
J gene: TRBJ2-7; V gene: TRBV5-4; CDR3 protein: CASSFSRGDSYEQYF
J gene: TRBJ2-3; V gene: TRBV2; CDR3 protein: CASSALSGGVVDTQYF
J gene: TRBJ1-5; V gene: TRBV6-1; CDR3 protein: CASSMKGVSNQPQHF
J gene: TRBJ2-1; V gene: TRBV5-6; CDR3 protein: CASSLEIPGPYNEQFF
J gene: TRBJ2-6; V gene: TRBV20-1; CDR3 protein: CSAPRGAGANVLTF
J gene: TRBJ2-7; V gene: TRBV12-3/TRBV12-4; CDR3 protein: CASSQTGIEQYF
J gene: TRBJ1-2; V gene: TRBV6-5; CDR3 protein: CASRRGLGDYGYTF
J gene: TRBJ2-3; V gene: TRBV28; CDR3 protein: CASSFLRVLAGGQDTQYF
J gene: TRBJ2-7; V gene: TRBV6-6; CDR3 protein: CASRPSPGQGSSEQYF
J gene: TRBJ2-7; V gene: TRBV5-4; CDR3 protein: CASSYMTGGASRSEQYF
J gene: TRBJ1-1; V gene: TRBV11-2; CDR3 protein: CASSLEPGGNTEAFF
J gene: TRBJ2-1; V gene: TRBV12-3/TRBV12-4; CDR3 protein: CASSPGTSGVAEQFF
J gene: TRBJ1-1; V gene: TRBV28; CDR3 protein: CASSYALRNTEAFF
J gene: TRBJ2-5; V gene: TRBV20-1; CDR3 protein: CSARDLNGETQYF
J gene: TRBJ2-3; V gene: TRBV7-2; CDR3 protein: CASSLATYTDTQYF
J gene: TRBJ1-6; V gene: TRBV5-1; CDR3 protein: CASSFTVENSPLHF